The rows below give T cell receptor beta chains drawn from one sample of a study of T cells in narcolepsy. This table comes from immunoSEQ multiplex PCR, and its TCRdb copy is limited to in-frame clones, with some not included. The table records around 24,000 clones, roughly 86% of them present only once. The material sequenced was memory (CD45RA-) CD4+ T cells from blood. These receptors originate from a human donor in good health. Each CDR3 is given with its conserved first and last residue. Each record gives: clone size, J gene, D gene, V gene, CDR3 DNA, CDR3 protein. A D gene is named only where the DNA matches it firmly. Only part of the rows carry a size: once, few, many, or a class if the clone is expanded.

clone size: .
J gene: TRBJ2-4
D gene: .
V gene: TRBV6-6
CDR3 DNA: TGTGCCAGCAGTTTTTCCGGACTAGCCAAAAACATTCAGTACTTC
CDR3 protein: CASSFSGLAKNIQYF

clone size: .
J gene: TRBJ2-2
D gene: .
V gene: TRBV30
CDR3 DNA: TGTGCCTGGAGCCCCTATAACACCGGGGAGCTGTTTTTT
CDR3 protein: CAWSPYNTGELFF

clone size: .
J gene: TRBJ2-7
D gene: .
V gene: TRBV19
CDR3 DNA: TGTGCCAGCCCTCTGCCGGAGGGGGCGGACGAGCAGTACTTC
CDR3 protein: CASPLPEGADEQYF

clone size: few
J gene: TRBJ1-1
D gene: .
V gene: TRBV11-2
CDR3 DNA: TGTGCCAGCAGCTTAGGAGGGGGGGACACTGAAGCTTTCTTT
CDR3 protein: CASSLGGGDTEAFF

clone size: few
J gene: TRBJ1-5
D gene: .
V gene: TRBV6-5
CDR3 DNA: TGTGCCAGCAGTGAAGCTTTCGATCAGCCCCAGCATTTT
CDR3 protein: CASSEAFDQPQHF

clone size: .
J gene: TRBJ1-2
D gene: .
V gene: TRBV30
CDR3 DNA: TGTGCCTTCGATCTATATGGCTACACCTTC
CDR3 protein: CAFDLYGYTF

clone size: few
J gene: TRBJ2-3
D gene: .
V gene: TRBV21-1
CDR3 DNA: TGTGCCAGCAGCCCCGGGGCGGGGCCCAATACGCAGTATTTT
CDR3 protein: CASSPGAGPNTQYF

clone size: .
J gene: TRBJ2-7
D gene: TRBD2
V gene: TRBV2
CDR3 DNA: TGTGCCAGCAGTGAAGCGCTTAGCGGGACGGACTATGACGAGCAGTACTTC
CDR3 protein: CASSEALSGTDYDEQYF

clone size: .
J gene: TRBJ2-1
D gene: .
V gene: TRBV7-3
CDR3 DNA: TGTGCCAGCAGCGCCACTCCCGGTATCAATGAGCAGTTCTTC
CDR3 protein: CASSATPGINEQFF

clone size: once
J gene: TRBJ1-2
D gene: TRBD1
V gene: TRBV28
CDR3 DNA: TGTGCCAGCAGTTTCGGAGGGGGCTCCCCCTATGGCTACACCTTC
CDR3 protein: CASSFGGGSPYGYTF

clone size: .
J gene: TRBJ1-6
D gene: .
V gene: TRBV6-5
CDR3 DNA: TGTGCCAGCAGGGGGGAGAGGCATAATTCACCCCTCCACTTT
CDR3 protein: CASRGERHNSPLHF

clone size: once
J gene: TRBJ1-3
D gene: .
V gene: TRBV5-1
CDR3 DNA: TGCGCCAGCAGCTTGGGGTGGGGCTCTGGAAACACCATATATTTT
CDR3 protein: CASSLGWGSGNTIYF

clone size: .
J gene: TRBJ1-1
D gene: .
V gene: TRBV6-1
CDR3 DNA: TGTGCCAGCAGTTTTAGGGTCCGGACGGACACTGAAGCTTTCTTT
CDR3 protein: CASSFRVRTDTEAFF

clone size: .
J gene: TRBJ1-2
D gene: .
V gene: TRBV6-4
CDR3 DNA: TGTGCCAGCAGCCCTGGGTCAGGGGCTAACTATGGCTACACCTTC
CDR3 protein: CASSPGSGANYGYTF

clone size: .
J gene: TRBJ2-1
D gene: TRBD2
V gene: TRBV10-3
CDR3 DNA: TGTGCCATCAGTGATCCCGGGGGGGAGGACAATGAGCAGTTCTTC
CDR3 protein: CAISDPGGEDNEQFF

clone size: .
J gene: TRBJ2-1
D gene: TRBD1
V gene: TRBV11-2
CDR3 DNA: TGTGCCAGCAGCTTAACCCGGGACAGGGACCTCGATGAGCAGTTCTTC
CDR3 protein: CASSLTRDRDLDEQFF

clone size: few
J gene: TRBJ1-3
D gene: .
V gene: TRBV21-1
CDR3 DNA: TGTGCCAGCAGCAAAGCGGCTTGGGGAGGGAGCGACTCTGGAAACACCATATATTTT
CDR3 protein: CASSKAAWGGSDSGNTIYF

clone size: .
J gene: TRBJ2-5
D gene: TRBD2
V gene: TRBV7-2
CDR3 DNA: TGTGCCAGCAGCTCGCCCGGTAGCGGGGGGCGGGAGACCCAGTACTTC
CDR3 protein: CASSSPGSGGRETQYF

clone size: .
J gene: TRBJ1-2
D gene: .
V gene: TRBV5-1
CDR3 DNA: TGCGCCAGCAGTCTTTTGGGGGGAGTCTATGGCTACACCTTC
CDR3 protein: CASSLLGGVYGYTF

clone size: .
J gene: TRBJ2-2
D gene: TRBD1
V gene: TRBV28
CDR3 DNA: TGTGCCAGCAGCCCCGACAGGGTGGACACCGGGGAGCTGTTTTTT
CDR3 protein: CASSPDRVDTGELFF

clone size: .
J gene: TRBJ2-3
D gene: .
V gene: TRBV29-1
CDR3 DNA: TGCAGCGTTGAATCGGGGGCAGATACGCAGTATTTT
CDR3 protein: CSVESGADTQYF

clone size: .
J gene: TRBJ2-7
D gene: .
V gene: TRBV10-1
CDR3 DNA: TGCGCCAGCAGTGAGTCGGGTTTGGGTAGCGGCTACGAGCAGTACTTC
CDR3 protein: CASSESGLGSGYEQYF

clone size: .
J gene: TRBJ2-2
D gene: .
V gene: TRBV19
CDR3 DNA: TGTGCCAGTAGTAATCAACGGGGTGTTGGCGGGGAGCTGTTTTTT
CDR3 protein: CASSNQRGVGGELFF

clone size: .
J gene: TRBJ2-1
D gene: TRBD1
V gene: TRBV6-4
CDR3 DNA: TGTGCCAGCAGTGTCACCAGGGGGTATGAGCAGTTCTTC
CDR3 protein: CASSVTRGYEQFF

clone size: .
J gene: TRBJ2-5
D gene: .
V gene: TRBV2
CDR3 DNA: TGTGCCAGCAGTGAGAGTCGGGGCCCCCAAGAGACCCAGTACTTC
CDR3 protein: CASSESRGPQETQYF

clone size: .
J gene: TRBJ2-7
D gene: .
V gene: TRBV5-1
CDR3 DNA: TGCGCCAGCAGCTTGGTGTCTCAGGGAACCTACGAGCAGTACTTC
CDR3 protein: CASSLVSQGTYEQYF

clone size: .
J gene: TRBJ2-7
D gene: TRBD2
V gene: TRBV6-5
CDR3 DNA: TGTGCCAGCAGTTATGGCGGGAGCCTCTCCTACGAGCAGTACTTC
CDR3 protein: CASSYGGSLSYEQYF

clone size: .
J gene: TRBJ2-1
D gene: TRBD2
V gene: TRBV10-1
CDR3 DNA: TGCGCCAGCAGTGAGTCGGTGGGAGGGATCAATGAGCAGTTCTTC
CDR3 protein: CASSESVGGINEQFF

clone size: .
J gene: TRBJ1-1
D gene: .
V gene: TRBV7-2
CDR3 DNA: TGTGCCAGCAGCAGCGCTCGTGTGGCAGGCGAAGCTTTCTTT
CDR3 protein: CASSSARVAGEAFF

clone size: .
J gene: TRBJ1-2
D gene: TRBD1
V gene: TRBV7-2
CDR3 DNA: TGTGCCAGCAGCCTACAGGGGGCTTATGGCTACACCTTC
CDR3 protein: CASSLQGAYGYTF

clone size: .
J gene: TRBJ2-2
D gene: TRBD2
V gene: TRBV30
CDR3 DNA: TGTGCCTGGAGTACCGGACTAGCCGTGAACGGGGAGCTGTTTTTT
CDR3 protein: CAWSTGLAVNGELFF

clone size: .
J gene: TRBJ2-3
D gene: .
V gene: TRBV7-3
CDR3 DNA: TGTGCCAGCAGCTTAATTGGGGGAGGCACAGATACGCAGTATTTT
CDR3 protein: CASSLIGGGTDTQYF

clone size: once
J gene: TRBJ2-5
D gene: TRBD1
V gene: TRBV25-1
CDR3 DNA: TGTGCCAGCAGCGTACAGGGGAATAGCCCTAACCCCCAGTACTTC
CDR3 protein: CASSVQGNSPNPQYF

clone size: .
J gene: TRBJ1-1
D gene: .
V gene: TRBV5-4
CDR3 DNA: TGTGCCAGCAGCCAAACGAGAGGGGGTGAAGCTTTCTTT
CDR3 protein: CASSQTRGGEAFF

clone size: once
J gene: TRBJ2-6
D gene: .
V gene: TRBV28
CDR3 DNA: TGTGCCAGCAGGTTCGACAGGCTCGAACTCTCTGGGGCCAACGTCCTGACTTTC
CDR3 protein: CASRFDRLELSGANVLTF

clone size: few
J gene: TRBJ1-1
D gene: .
V gene: TRBV10-3
CDR3 DNA: TGTGCCATCAGGCAGGGTCCTTTGTTAACGGCTCCTGAAGCTTTCTTT
CDR3 protein: CAIRQGPLLTAPEAFF

clone size: .
J gene: TRBJ2-1
D gene: TRBD2
V gene: TRBV7-9
CDR3 DNA: TGTGCCAGCAGCGGATGGACTAGCGGGGGTATCGGGGAGCAGTTCTTC
CDR3 protein: CASSGWTSGGIGEQFF

clone size: .
J gene: TRBJ2-1
D gene: .
V gene: TRBV11-3
CDR3 DNA: TGTGCCAGCAGCCAATCACGGGGCAATGAGCAGTTCTTC
CDR3 protein: CASSQSRGNEQFF

clone size: .
J gene: TRBJ1-6
D gene: TRBD1
V gene: TRBV14
CDR3 DNA: TGTGCCAGCAGTTTCGGACAGGGCGGTTCACCCCTCCACTTT
CDR3 protein: CASSFGQGGSPLHF

clone size: .
J gene: TRBJ2-3
D gene: TRBD1
V gene: TRBV19
CDR3 DNA: TGTGCCAGTAGTATCGCCAGGGGGGATACGCAGTATTTT
CDR3 protein: CASSIARGDTQYF